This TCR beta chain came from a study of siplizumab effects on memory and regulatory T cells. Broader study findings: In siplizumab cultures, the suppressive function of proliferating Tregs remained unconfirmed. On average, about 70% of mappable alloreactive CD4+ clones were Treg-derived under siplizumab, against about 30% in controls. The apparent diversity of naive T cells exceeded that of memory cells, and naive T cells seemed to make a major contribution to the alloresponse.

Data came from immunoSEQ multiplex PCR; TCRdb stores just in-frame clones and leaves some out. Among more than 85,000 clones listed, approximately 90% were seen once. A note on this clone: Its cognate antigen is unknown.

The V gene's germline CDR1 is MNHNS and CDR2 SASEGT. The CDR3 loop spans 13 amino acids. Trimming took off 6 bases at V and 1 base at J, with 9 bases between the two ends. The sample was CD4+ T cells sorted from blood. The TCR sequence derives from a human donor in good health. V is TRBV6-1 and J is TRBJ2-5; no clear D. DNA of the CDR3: TGTGCCAGCAGGAAATTGGCCCAAGAGACCCAGTACTTC. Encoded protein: CASRKLAQETQYF.